This T cell receptor (beta chain) originates from a study of identical twins. Study-wide findings and caveats: Abundant cord blood beta clonotypes carried fewer insertions; memory repertoires showed none. The models gave estimates that fell short of the out-of-frame TCR alpha sharing seen in monozygotic twins. Among out-of-frame alpha sequences shared by twins, low generation probability occurred in excess.

The CDR3 consists of 16 residues. CDR1 is SGHRS, CDR2 YFSETQ, per germline. After removal of 2 bases from V and 1 base from J, the junction contained 1 base not matched to a gene. TCRdb fed the 5' RACE reads into MiXCR, producing one record per CDR3 protein. The repertoire holds 200,000 to 250,000 distinct CDR3 sequences, with about 7% as singletons. This clonotype occurred many times. As yet, its antigen is unknown. The same sample was also studied in work on yellow fever vaccine responses in identical twins.

This TCR was recovered from a young woman in good health. The J gene is TRBJ2-5, the V gene TRBV5-1, with 14 bases aligning to TRBD2. The sample consisted of memory (CD45RO+) T cells sorted from blood. The CDR3 coding sequence is TGCGCCAGCAGCTTCGGACTAGCGGGGGGCCAAGAGACCCAGTACTTC. Its protein is CASSFGLAGGQETQYF.